The 30 T cell receptor beta chains below come from one sample, sequenced in a study of blood T cells in healthy people across ages. Then a second PCR, running roughly 7 to 11 cycles, was carried out with a sample-barcoded 5' primer and a J-beta primer mix. TCRdb re-called the 5' RACE reads through MiXCR, storing one row per CDR3 protein. The table has about 1.5 million distinct CDR3 sequences, approximately 42% seen once. Sequencing used blood. Receptor source: a woman aged 18-30 years in good health.

The V and J genes are TRBV24-1 and TRBJ2-3, with a possible D match to TRBD2 (5 bases). Per the germline V gene, CDR1 is KGHDR and CDR2 is SFDVKD. CDR3 size: 15 residues. Between the trimmed V and J ends, which lost 2 bases and 3 bases, there was a span of 11 bases. Written as DNA, the CDR3 is TGTGCCACCAGTGATTCCCTAGCCGGGACAGATACGCAGTATTTT. As protein: CATSDSLAGTDTQYF.

V usage is TRBV4-2 and J usage is TRBJ1-1, with D possibly being TRBD1 (6 bases). V was trimmed by 5 bases and J by 5 bases, leaving 12 bases between them. Germline CDR1 reads LGHNA; CDR2 reads YNFKEQ. This CDR3 is built from 13 residues. The CDR3, as DNA: TGTGCCAGCAGCACAGGGACTTTAACTGAAGCTTTCTTT. This encodes CASSTGTLTEAFF.

This clonotype was seen a few times. V gene TRBV3-1 combines with J gene TRBJ1-3; D remains ambiguous. Looked up from germline, CDR1 is LGHDT and CDR2 is YNNKEL (reference sequence). V was trimmed by 0 bases and J by 3 bases, leaving 15 bases between them. The CDR3 consists of 17 residues. The CDR3 is CASSQEPGAVDGNTIYF. The CDR3 DNA is TGTGCCAGCAGCCAAGAACCAGGCGCAGTAGATGGAAACACCATATATTTT.

The gene calls are TRBV12-3 or TRBV12-4 and TRBJ2-2, with TRBD1 matching over 8 bases. Trimming at V came to 7 bases and at J to 4 bases, leaving 14 bases not matched to a gene. The CDR3 is 17 amino acids. CDR3 nucleotides: TGTGCCAGCACTCCCTCACAGGGGGGCCGGGGCACCGGGGAGCTGTTTTTT. Translation gives CASTPSQGGRGTGELFF.

The genes are TRBV5-8 and TRBJ2-3; 7 bases are shared with TRBD2. Looked up from germline, CDR1 is SGHTS and CDR2 is YDEGEE. V lost 4 bases and J lost 2; bases outside the gene matches: 7. The CDR3 loop spans 15 amino acids. This CDR3 is CASSEGLGNTDTQYF. In DNA form, the CDR3 reads TGTGCCAGCAGCGAAGGACTAGGAAACACAGATACGCAGTATTTT. Complete variable domain (other parts from reference TRBV5-8 and TRBJ2-3): EAGVTQSPTHLIKTRGQQATLRCSPISGHTSVYWYQQALGLGLQFLLWYDEGEERNRGNFPPRFSGRQFPNYSSELNVNALELEDSALYLCASSEGLGNTDTQYFGPGTRLTVL.

This clonotype was detected a few times. The rearrangement uses TRBV7-9 and TRBJ1-1; tentatively, D is TRBD1 (5 bases). Between the trimmed V and J ends, which lost 10 bases and 1 base, there was a span of 13 bases. Germline V gives CDR1 SEHNR, CDR2 FQNEAQ (reference sequence). CDR3 size: 13 residues. CDR3 nucleotide sequence: TGTGCCATCTGGACGGGGGGGAACACTGAAGCTTTCTTT. Its translation: CAIWTGGNTEAFF.

This clonotype was seen only a few times. The chain has TRBV29-1 and TRBJ1-2; tentative D call: TRBD1 (6 bases). V was pared by 4 bases and J by 7 bases, with 16 bases between. The CDR3 consists of 13 residues. CDR1 is SQVTM, CDR2 ANQGSEA, per germline. This CDR3 is CSVVGAGRSGYTF. CDR3 nucleotides: TGCAGCGTTGTGGGGGCAGGGAGGTCTGGCTACACCTTC.

This clonotype has more than one count but fewer than ten. The chain is built from TRBV29-1 and TRBJ1-1, with 7 bases aligning to TRBD1. The CDR3 is 13 residues long. With 8 bases clipped from V and 1 base from J, the junction kept 7 bases outside the gene matches. Germline V gene sequence: CDR1 SQVTM, CDR2 ANQGSEA. DNA of the CDR3: TGCAGCATTGGGACAGATGAGAACACTGAAGCTTTCTTT. Encoded protein: CSIGTDENTEAFF.

This chain connects TRBV12-3 or TRBV12-4 to TRBJ2-1; 8 bases are a match to TRBD2. Trimming at V came to 1 base and at J to 3 bases, leaving 5 bases not matched to a gene. The CDR3 is made up of 16 amino acids. CDR3 DNA sequence: TGTGCCAGCAGTTTAGAGTGGCTAGCGGGCTACAATGAGCAGTTCTTC. The encoded protein is CASSLEWLAGYNEQFF.

This chain connects TRBV4-1 to TRBJ2-7; 7 bases agree with TRBD1. Germline CDR1 is MGHRA and CDR2 is YSYEKL. This CDR3 has 15 residues. The V segment lost 3 bases and the J segment 3 bases; nucleotides outside the gene matches: 8. DNA of the CDR3: TGCGCCAGCAGCCAGCCCCGGGACAGAATCTACGAGCAGTACTTC. This translates into CASSQPRDRIYEQYF.

The gene calls are TRBV7-2 and TRBJ2-7; D is possibly TRBD1 (6 bases). CDR1 is SGHTA and CDR2 is FQGNSA in the germline V gene. The CDR3 extends over 14 amino acids. Trimming removed 4 bases from V and 2 bases from J, with 12 bases in between. In nucleotides, the CDR3 is TGTGCCAGCAGCTCAGGACAGCCAACCTACGAGCAGTACTTC. This gives the protein CASSSGQPTYEQYF.

V gene TRBV12-3 or TRBV12-4 combines with J gene TRBJ2-2, with TRBD2 matching over 8 bases. The CDR3 is 15 amino acids. With 5 bases clipped from V and 3 bases from J, the junction kept 5 bases outside the gene matches. CDR3 sequence (DNA): TGTGCCAGCAGTGCTACTAGCGGTCACACCGGGGAGCTGTTTTTT. It specifies CASSATSGHTGELFF.

The table lists this clonotype with a few counts. The rearrangement links TRBV20-1 to TRBJ2-1; D not certain. Germline loops: CDR1 DFQATT, CDR2 SNEGSKA (reference sequence). The CDR3 totals 12 residues. V lost 1 base and J lost 5, with 6 bases in between. CDR3 amino acids: CSARVTHNEQFF. The CDR3 region has the DNA TGCAGTGCTAGAGTAACCCACAATGAGCAGTTCTTC.

This clonotype was found many times. The J gene is TRBJ2-5, the V gene TRBV9; no definite D call. V gave up 0 bases and J gave up 3 bases, with 12 bases separating them. The V gene's germline CDR1 is SGDLS and CDR2 YYNGEE. The CDR3 is 15 amino acids. This CDR3 is CASSVEWNSKETQYF. The CDR3 DNA is TGTGCCAGCAGCGTAGAATGGAACAGCAAAGAGACCCAGTACTTC.

This chain connects TRBV30 to TRBJ1-4; no reliable D call. This CDR3 spans 15 amino acids. CDR1 GTSNPN and CDR2 SVGIG come from the germline V gene (reference sequence). V shed 0 bases and J shed 0 bases, with 8 bases lying between them. CDR3 sequence (DNA): TGTGCCTGGAGTGTAGACACTGCAACTAATGAAAAACTGTTTTTT. Protein sequence: CAWSVDTATNEKLFF.

This clonotype was observed a single time. This chain uses TRBV3-1 with TRBJ2-1, with no clear D. The DNA end lines up better with TRBJ2-7; the J call may be wrong. CDR1 and CDR2 (germline): LGHDT, YNNKEL (reference sequence). The CDR3 runs 13 residues. CDR3 nucleotide sequence: TGTGCCAGCAGCCAGCCCTCCTACAATGAGCAGTACTTC. This sequence encodes CASSQPSYNEQYF.

The genes are TRBV7-2 and TRBJ2-2; 8 bases are shared with TRBD2. The V segment lost 6 bases and the J segment 4 bases; nucleotides outside the gene matches: 7. The CDR3 is 15 residues long. Germline V gene sequence: CDR1 SGHTA, CDR2 FQGNSA. CDR3 nucleotides: TGTGCCAGCAGAAATAGCGGGACTGGCACCGGGGAGCTGTTTTTT. Translation: CASRNSGTGTGELFF.

The CDR3 spells CASSSPGAEYNEQFF. The CDR3 nucleotides are TGTGCCAGCAGTTCCCCGGGAGCAGAGTACAATGAGCAGTTCTTC. The rearrangement uses TRBV28 and TRBJ2-1; D might be TRBD2 (6 bases). V was pared by 4 bases and J by 4 bases, with 14 bases between. The CDR3 has 15 amino acids. The germline gives CDR1 MDHEN, CDR2 SYDVKM.

This clonotype was counted a few times. V is TRBV20-1 and J is TRBJ2-4; D unclear. The CDR3 runs 11 residues. V gave up 3 bases and J gave up 6 bases, with 6 bases separating them. Germline V CDR1 and CDR2: DFQATT, SNEGSKA (reference sequence). This chain's CDR3 is CSASRTNIQYF. DNA for the CDR3: TGCAGTGCTAGCCGCACAAACATTCAGTACTTC.

This rearrangement joins TRBV7-9 to TRBJ2-1; possible D gene TRBD1, 6 bases. The V end was cut by 7 bases, the J end by 2 bases, with 15 bases between. Germline lookup yields CDR1 SEHNR and CDR2 FQNEAQ (reference sequence). The CDR3 runs to 15 residues. CDR3 in DNA: TGTGCCAGCACCCCTAGGGGGTTCGCCTACAATGAGCAGTTCTTC. Translated: CASTPRGFAYNEQFF.

Only a few counts were recorded for this clonotype. The rearrangement links TRBV27 to TRBJ2-1; D is perhaps TRBD1 or TRBD2 (5 bases each). CDR3 length: 14 amino acids. Deletions cut 5 bases from V and 4 bases from J, with 12 bases between. From germline, CDR1 is MNHEY and CDR2 SMNVEV (reference sequence). CDR3 protein: CASSVFREYNEQFF. The CDR3 DNA follows: TGTGCCAGCAGTGTCTTCAGGGAGTACAATGAGCAGTTCTTC.

This clonotype showed up many times. This chain uses TRBV5-1 with TRBJ2-7, with D hard to call. This CDR3 contains 13 residues. V shed 0 bases and J shed 5 bases, with 9 bases lying between them. Germline CDR1 SGHRS, CDR2 YFSETQ. The CDR3 reads CASSLVVGHEQYF. The CDR3, as DNA: TGCGCCAGCAGCTTGGTTGTGGGCCACGAGCAGTACTTC.

V is TRBV7-9 and J is TRBJ1-4, with D tentatively TRBD1 (6 bases). This CDR3 region has 14 residues. Germline CDR1 is SEHNR and CDR2 is FQNEAQ (reference sequence). The ends were cut back, 7 bases at V and 4 bases at J, with 13 bases in the middle. CDR3: CASNPTGNNEKLFF. DNA of the CDR3: TGTGCCAGCAACCCGACAGGAAATAATGAAAAACTGTTTTTT.

This clonotype appeared a few times. The chain has TRBV7-9 and TRBJ2-7; D is tentatively TRBD1 or TRBD2 (5 bases each). The CDR3 contains 14 residues. Germline V gene sequence: CDR1 SEHNR, CDR2 FQNEAQ (reference sequence). Between the trimmed V and J ends, which lost 5 bases and 6 bases, there was a span of 17 bases. The CDR3 DNA follows: TGTGCCAGCAGCAGCTCCGGGACGAACGGCGAGCAGTACTTC. This sequence encodes CASSSSGTNGEQYF.

This rearrangement joins TRBV7-9 to TRBJ1-4, with unresolved D. The length of the CDR3 is 14 residues. Looked up from germline, CDR1 is SEHNR and CDR2 is FQNEAQ (reference sequence). Trimming cost V 5 bases and J 8 bases, with 15 bases left between them. The CDR3 sequence is CASSPPGEEEKLFF. The CDR3, as DNA: TGTGCCAGCAGCCCCCCGGGTGAAGAGGAAAAACTGTTTTTT.

The genes are TRBV4-3 and TRBJ2-2, with a weak D call TRBD2 (7 bases). The germline CDR1 and CDR2 sequences are LGHNA and YSLEER. Deletions cut 5 bases from V and 5 bases from J, with 18 bases between. This CDR3 comprises 16 residues. CDR3 bases: TGCGCCAGCAGCTATGGACTAGGGGGTAATACCGGGGAGCTGTTTTTT. Encoded protein: CASSYGLGGNTGELFF.

The genes are TRBV5-6 and TRBJ1-4; D gene unclear. Germline CDR1 and CDR2: SGHDT and YYEEEE. V lost 2 bases and J 1 base, leaving 12 bases between the germline ends. This CDR3 has 16 residues. This CDR3 is CASSLQPLGTNEKLFF. DNA for the CDR3: TGTGCCAGCAGCTTACAGCCCCTGGGAACTAATGAAAAACTGTTTTTT.

This clonotype was counted only a few times. J is TRBJ2-1 and V is TRBV27, with 8 bases fitting TRBD1. V lost 7 bases, J lost 4 bases, and 9 bases stayed unmatched. This CDR3 contains 15 residues. The V gene's germline CDR1 is MNHEY and CDR2 SMNVEV (reference sequence). The chain's CDR3 is CASTRGTGSYNEQFF. Here the CDR3 DNA reads TGTGCCAGCACCCGGGGGACAGGCTCTTACAATGAGCAGTTCTTC.

V and J are TRBV20-1 and TRBJ2-7, with a weak D call TRBD2 (5 bases). The end of the DNA aligns better with TRBJ2-4, so the J call may be wrong. This CDR3 is 14 amino acids long. CDR1 DFQATT and CDR2 SNEGSKA come from the germline V gene (reference sequence). This CDR3 reads CSARDGSYADIQYF. CDR3 sequence (DNA): TGCAGTGCTAGAGATGGGAGTTATGCGGACATTCAGTACTTC.

The rearrangement uses TRBV20-1 and TRBJ2-3; TRBD1 matches at 7 bases. From germline, CDR1 is DFQATT and CDR2 SNEGSKA (reference sequence). V shed 1 base, J shed 0 bases, and the junction held 1 base outside the gene matches. The CDR3 extends over 14 amino acids. The CDR3 sequence is CSARVQGSTDTQYF. CDR3 sequence (DNA): TGCAGTGCTAGAGTACAGGGGAGCACAGATACGCAGTATTTT.